This TCR beta chain is from a study of blood T cell repertoires in COVID-19. Study context: The study drew acute and convalescent COVID-19 samples from the United States, Italy and Spain. T cells, B-cell-depleted T cells, or PBMCs provided the cDNA or gDNA that served as material.

Those enrolled in Seattle joined during active infection and were followed longitudinally afterward. In the study's own analysis: The assay estimated nucleated cells by amplifying reference gene primers. Using immunoSEQ multiplex PCR, the repertoire was profiled, and TCRdb retains in-frame clones only, with some absent. The DNA was the basis for D and trimming; V, J and clone size are from that table. The table lists a few hundred thousand clones, 89% of them singletons. The CDR3 contains 15 residues. Germline values: CDR1 SGHTA, CDR2 FQGTGA. The ends lost 6 bases at V and 8 bases at J; junction bases unmatched: 6.

This receptor was obtained from a woman in her sixties or seventies with COVID-19, enrolled during active disease. Sequenced: peripheral blood. The V and J genes are TRBV7-3 and TRBJ2-1, with 14 bases that match TRBD2. The CDR3 nucleotides read TGTGCCAGCAGTCTAAGACTAGCGGGGGGGCATGAGCAGTTCTTC. Amino acids: CASSLRLAGGHEQFF.